The rows below give T cell receptor beta chains drawn from one sample of a study of response to subunit inactivated influenza vaccine. TCRdb re-called the RT-PCR reads with MiXCR, one entry per CDR3 protein. The data contain about 190,000 distinct CDR3 sequences, 14% of them singletons. The material sequenced was CD8+ T cells sorted from PBMCs, taken around 5 days after vaccination. The receptors here all came from a man in his fifties or sixties who received an inactivated influenza vaccine. CDR3s include the opening cysteine and the closing phenylalanine or tryptophan. D genes are given only for firm matches. A row's size may be missing; if present it is once, few, many or a size class.

many	TRBJ1-5	TRBD1	TRBV9	CASSRDSSNQPQHF	TGTGCCAGCAGCCGGGACAGCTCCAATCAGCCCCAGCATTTT
few	TRBJ2-1	TRBD1	TRBV15	CATSREGQGIDEQFF	TGTGCCACCAGCAGAGAGGGACAGGGGATAGATGAGCAGTTCTTC
many	TRBJ2-7	.	TRBV9	CASSATLQGYEQYF	TGTGCCAGCAGCGCCACATTACAGGGATACGAGCAGTACTTC
.	TRBJ2-1	.	TRBV10-2	CASNPGTPYNEQFF	TGCGCCAGCAATCCCGGGACTCCGTACAATGAGCAGTTCTTC
many	TRBJ2-3	.	TRBV5-1	CASSLSDTQYF	TGCGCCAGCAGCTTGTCAGATACGCAGTATTTT
few	TRBJ2-1	.	TRBV4-3	CASSQVFQIHNEQFF	TGCGCCAGCAGCCAAGTATTCCAGATTCACAATGAGCAGTTCTTC
.	TRBJ1-4	TRBD1	TRBV15	CATSGRTGWSEKLFF	TGTGCCACCAGCGGACGGACAGGGTGGAGTGAAAAACTGTTTTTT
.	TRBJ2-1	TRBD1	TRBV4-2	CASSQDPRQGPYNEQFF	TGTGCCAGCAGCCAAGATCCCCGACAGGGTCCCTACAATGAGCAGTTCTTC
few	TRBJ2-7	.	TRBV29-1	CSVRNRYEQYF	TGCAGCGTTAGAAACAGGTACGAGCAGTACTTC
.	TRBJ1-2	TRBD1	TRBV2	CASSGFTDRDGYTF	TGTGCCAGCAGTGGATTTACGGACAGGGACGGCTACACCTTC
.	TRBJ2-7	.	TRBV2	CASSEGVVEQYF	TGTGCCAGCAGTGAGGGGGTCGTAGAGCAGTACTTC
few	TRBJ2-7	.	TRBV13	CASSSQPYEQYF	TGTGCCAGCAGCTCCCAGCCCTACGAGCAGTACTTC
.	TRBJ1-5	.	TRBV4-3	CASSPTVNQPQHF	TGCGCCAGCAGCCCGACAGTTAATCAGCCCCAGCATTTT
medium-sized	TRBJ2-1	.	TRBV5-1	CASSLEGQGGNNEQFF	TGCGCCAGCAGCTTGGAGGGGCAGGGTGGAAACAATGAGCAGTTCTTC
.	TRBJ2-5	TRBD1	TRBV7-9	CASSIRQGPAETQYF	TGTGCCAGCAGCATAAGACAGGGGCCAGCAGAGACCCAGTACTTC
.	TRBJ2-5	.	TRBV28	CASSFLVRETQYF	TGTGCCAGCAGTTTTCTAGTAAGGGAGACCCAGTACTTC
.	TRBJ1-1	.	TRBV12-3/TRBV12-4	CASSLEWTEAFF	TGTGCCAGCAGTTTAGAGTGGACTGAAGCTTTCTTT
few	TRBJ1-1	.	TRBV28	CASSLAALVNTEAFF	TGTGCCAGCAGTTTGGCTGCCCTCGTGAACACTGAAGCTTTCTTT
.	TRBJ2-2	.	TRBV7-8	CASSLAVRGEITGELFF	TGTGCCAGCAGCTTAGCGGTCAGGGGGGAAATTACCGGGGAGCTGTTTTTT
.	TRBJ2-7	.	TRBV28	CASNQGGRSEQYF	TGTGCCAGCAACCAGGGAGGAAGGTCCGAGCAGTACTTC
few	TRBJ2-5	TRBD2	TRBV11-2	CASSLLAGGETQYF	TGTGCCAGCAGCTTATTAGCGGGTGGAGAGACCCAGTACTTC
few	TRBJ2-5	.	TRBV7-9	CASSLRGTPTVQETQYF	TGTGCCAGCAGCTTGAGAGGCACGCCGACGGTCCAAGAGACCCAGTACTTC
.	TRBJ2-1	TRBD2	TRBV28	CASRGLAGALAHEQFF	TGTGCCAGCAGGGGGCTAGCGGGGGCGCTTGCCCATGAGCAGTTCTTC
.	TRBJ1-1	TRBD1	TRBV7-2	CASSFTQGAEAFF	TGTGCCAGCAGCTTTACGCAGGGGGCGGAAGCTTTCTTT
many	TRBJ2-7	TRBD1	TRBV5-1	CASSLTGGEQYF	TGCGCCAGCAGCTTGACAGGGGGCGAGCAGTACTTC
few	TRBJ1-3	.	TRBV5-1	CASSLGWDAGNTIYF	TGCGCCAGCAGCTTGGGCTGGGACGCTGGAAACACCATATATTTT
.	TRBJ2-1	TRBD2	TRBV29-1	CSATSGNNEQFF	TGCAGCGCCACTAGCGGTAACAATGAGCAGTTCTTC
few	TRBJ2-1	TRBD2	TRBV24-1	CATSESGTTQFF	TGTGCCACCAGTGAATCTGGGACTACCCAGTTCTTC
.	TRBJ2-1	.	TRBV5-6	CASTRGSSYNEQFF	TGTGCCAGCACCAGGGGAAGCTCCTACAATGAGCAGTTCTTC
few	TRBJ2-2	.	TRBV5-1	CASSLVPGANTGELFF	TGCGCCAGCAGCTTGGTTCCGGGGGCGAACACCGGGGAGCTGTTTTTT
.	TRBJ2-3	TRBD2	TRBV11-1	CASSPRGGRESSTDTQYF	TGTGCCAGCAGCCCCCGAGGCGGGAGGGAGAGTAGCACAGATACGCAGTATTTT
few	TRBJ2-1	TRBD2	TRBV4-3	CASSSLAGAYNEQFF	TGCGCCAGCAGCTCCTTAGCGGGAGCCTACAATGAGCAGTTCTTC
.	TRBJ2-7	.	TRBV4-1	CASSPHSAYTYEQYF	TGCGCCAGCAGCCCCCATAGTGCCTACACCTACGAGCAGTACTTC
.	TRBJ2-7	.	TRBV4-1	CASSPENFYEQYF	TGCGCCAGCAGCCCGGAAAATTTCTACGAGCAGTACTTC
few	TRBJ2-2	.	TRBV28	CASSPRGNTGELFF	TGTGCCAGCAGTCCAAGGGGTAACACCGGGGAGCTGTTTTTT
.	TRBJ2-1	.	TRBV15	CATSRGPEQFF	TGTGCCACCAGCAGAGGACCGGAACAGTTCTTC
.	TRBJ2-5	.	TRBV19	CASSPTKLPSETQYF	TGTGCCAGTAGTCCGACTAAACTTCCCTCAGAGACCCAGTACTTC
.	TRBJ2-3	.	TRBV7-2	CASSLFVALSTDTQYF	TGTGCCAGCAGCTTATTTGTTGCGCTAAGCACAGATACGCAGTATTTT
.	TRBJ2-2	.	TRBV11-2	CASSLYLVAGELFF	TGTGCCAGCAGCTTATATCTAGTTGCCGGGGAGCTGTTTTTT
.	TRBJ2-2	TRBD1	TRBV29-1	CSADRADTGELFF	TGCAGCGCGGACAGGGCGGACACCGGGGAGCTGTTTTTT
.	TRBJ1-5	.	TRBV5-6	CASSLWNGGQPQHF	TGTGCCAGCAGCTTGTGGAACGGAGGTCAGCCCCAGCATTTT
few	TRBJ2-7	TRBD1	TRBV10-3	CAISESVQGAYEQYF	TGTGCCATCAGTGAGTCGGTGCAGGGGGCCTACGAGCAGTACTTC
few	TRBJ2-7	TRBD2	TRBV27	CASSSSGGLFSYEQYF	TGTGCCAGCAGCTCTAGCGGGGGTTTATTTTCCTACGAGCAGTACTTC
many	TRBJ2-2	TRBD2	TRBV7-9	CASSSTLAGVNTGELFF	TGTGCCAGCAGCTCAACCCTAGCGGGAGTGAACACCGGGGAGCTGTTTTTT
.	TRBJ2-1	TRBD2	TRBV11-1	CASSLYLAGEYNEQFF	TGTGCCAGCAGCTTGTACCTAGCGGGGGAATACAATGAGCAGTTCTTC
few	TRBJ2-3	.	TRBV28	CASSFTGVGTDTQYF	TGTGCCAGCTCCTTTACCGGGGTCGGCACAGATACGCAGTATTTT